This T cell receptor (beta chain) was profiled in a study of blood T cell repertoires in COVID-19. Study-level information: Samples taken during acute and convalescent COVID-19 were collected in the United States, Italy and Spain.

The germline CDR1 and CDR2 sequences are LNHDA and SQIVND (reference sequence). V was clipped by 10 bases and J by 3 bases; unmatched bases: 8. CDR3 length: 15 residues. The repertoire was sequenced with immunoSEQ multiplex PCR; TCRdb's copy has only in-frame clones and lacks some. The sample shows around 100,000 clones, 70% to 85% of them seen only once. The sequencing sample was made of peripheral blood. The chain is built from TRBV19 and TRBJ2-2, with TRBD1 identical over 10 bases. This sequence originates from a human donor in a cohort sampled during active COVID-19. This CDR3 reads CATGPGQGYTGELFF. CDR3 in DNA: TGTGCCACCGGGCCGGGACAGGGGTACACCGGGGAGCTGTTTTTT.